This T cell receptor (beta chain) emerged from a study of radiotherapy plus CTLA-4 blockade in lung cancer. Study results and limitations: After treatment with radiotherapy plus ipilimumab, TCR clones that came from the tumor expanded in blood.

CDR1 and CDR2 from the germline V gene are SGHAT and FQNNGV. The CDR3 extends over 14 amino acids. The ends were cut back, 8 bases at V and 4 bases at J, with 12 bases in the middle. Only in-frame clones appear in the TCRdb table, and some are missing; sequencing was by immunoSEQ multiplex PCR. The sample holds about 49,000 clones; around 76% are singletons and the top ten take 11%. Regarding this clone: The antigen is unknown.

This receptor was taken from a human donor with non-small cell lung cancer who had stable disease on radiotherapy plus ipilimumab. The material sequenced was peripheral blood, taken from a patient treated with radiotherapy plus ipilimumab. The chain couples TRBV11-2 to TRBJ2-6; D not resolved. Here the CDR3 DNA reads TGTGCCAGCGGCAGCCCCTCCGGGGCCAACGTCCTGACTTTC. It specifies CASGSPSGANVLTF.